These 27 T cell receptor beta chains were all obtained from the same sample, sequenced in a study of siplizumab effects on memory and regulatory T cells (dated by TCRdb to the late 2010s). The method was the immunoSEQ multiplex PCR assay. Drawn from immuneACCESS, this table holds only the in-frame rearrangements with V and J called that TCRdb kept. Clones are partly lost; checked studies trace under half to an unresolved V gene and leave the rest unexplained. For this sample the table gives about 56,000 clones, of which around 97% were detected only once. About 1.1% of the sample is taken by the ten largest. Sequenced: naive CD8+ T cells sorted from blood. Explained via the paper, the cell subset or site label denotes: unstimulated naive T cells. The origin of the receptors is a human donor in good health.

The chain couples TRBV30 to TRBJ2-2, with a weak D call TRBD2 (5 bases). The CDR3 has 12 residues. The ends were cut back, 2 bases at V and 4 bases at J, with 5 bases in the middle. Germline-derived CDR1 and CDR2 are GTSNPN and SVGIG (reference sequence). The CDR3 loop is CAWSRGTGELFF. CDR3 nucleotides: TGTGCCTGGAGTCGGGGCACCGGGGAGCTGTTTTTT. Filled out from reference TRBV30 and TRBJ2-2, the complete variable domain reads SQTIHQWPATLVQPVGSPLSLECTVEGTSNPNLYWYRQAAGRGLQLLFYSVGIGQISSEVPQNLSASRPQDRQFILSSKKLLLSDSGFYLCAWSRGTGELFFGEGSRLTVL.

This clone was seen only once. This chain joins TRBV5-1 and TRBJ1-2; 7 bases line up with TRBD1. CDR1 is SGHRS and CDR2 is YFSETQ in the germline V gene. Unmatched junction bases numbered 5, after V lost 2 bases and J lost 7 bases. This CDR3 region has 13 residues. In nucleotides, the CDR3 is TGCGCCAGCAGCTTATCAGGGGGAAGTGGCTACACCTTC. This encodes CASSLSGGSGYTF.

The CDR3 spells CASSDSVLVPYEQYF. CDR3 in DNA: TGTGCCAGCAGTGATTCTGTACTAGTTCCCTACGAGCAGTACTTC. The chain uses TRBV6-1 and TRBJ2-7; possible D gene TRBD2, 5 bases. CDR3 length: 15 amino acids. From germline, CDR1 is MNHNS and CDR2 SASEGT. Trimming stripped 3 bases from V and 2 bases from J, with 14 bases between.

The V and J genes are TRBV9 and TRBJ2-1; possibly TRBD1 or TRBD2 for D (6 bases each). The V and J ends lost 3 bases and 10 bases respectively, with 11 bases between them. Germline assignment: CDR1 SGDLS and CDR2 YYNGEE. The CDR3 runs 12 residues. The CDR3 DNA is TGTGCCAGCAGCGGAAGGGGGGACGAGCAGTTCTTC. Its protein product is CASSGRGDEQFF.

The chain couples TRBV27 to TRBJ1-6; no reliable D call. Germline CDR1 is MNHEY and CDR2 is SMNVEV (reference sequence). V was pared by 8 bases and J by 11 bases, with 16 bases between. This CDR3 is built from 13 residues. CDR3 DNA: TGTGCCAGCGGCACTGGGAAAAGAACACCCCTCCACTTT. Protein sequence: CASGTGKRTPLHF.

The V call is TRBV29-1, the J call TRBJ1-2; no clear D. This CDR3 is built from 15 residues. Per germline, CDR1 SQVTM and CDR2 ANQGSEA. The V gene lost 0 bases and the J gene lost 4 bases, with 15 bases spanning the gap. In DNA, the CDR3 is TGCAGCGTTGAAGATCTCGGACTTGCTGGCTATGGCTACACCTTC. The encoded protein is CSVEDLGLAGYGYTF.

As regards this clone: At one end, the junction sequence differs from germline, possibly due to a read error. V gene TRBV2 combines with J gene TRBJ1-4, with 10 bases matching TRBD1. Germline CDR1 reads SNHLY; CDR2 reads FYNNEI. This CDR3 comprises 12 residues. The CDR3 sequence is CVSDRGREKLFF. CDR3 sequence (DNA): TGTGTCAGCGACAGGGGGCGTGAAAAACTGTTTTTT.

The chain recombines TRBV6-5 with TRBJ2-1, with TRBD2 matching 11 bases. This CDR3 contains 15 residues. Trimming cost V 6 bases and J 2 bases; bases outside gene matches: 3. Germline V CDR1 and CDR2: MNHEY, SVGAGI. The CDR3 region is CASRQGLAAYNEQFF. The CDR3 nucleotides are TGTGCCAGCAGACAGGGACTAGCGGCCTACAATGAGCAGTTCTTC.

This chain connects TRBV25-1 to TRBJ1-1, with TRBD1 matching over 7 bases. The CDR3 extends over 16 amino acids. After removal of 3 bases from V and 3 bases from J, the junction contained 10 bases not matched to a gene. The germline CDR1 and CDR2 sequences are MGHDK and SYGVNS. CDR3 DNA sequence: TGTGCCAGCAGTGAGGACAGGTATTATCAACACACTGAAGCTTTCTTT. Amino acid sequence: CASSEDRYYQHTEAFF.

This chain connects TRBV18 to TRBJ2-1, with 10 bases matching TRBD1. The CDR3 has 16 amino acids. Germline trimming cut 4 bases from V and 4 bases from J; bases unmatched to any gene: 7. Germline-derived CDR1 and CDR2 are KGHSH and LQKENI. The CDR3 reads CASSRQDRGVYNEQFF. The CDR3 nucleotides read TGTGCCAGCTCACGACAGGACAGGGGGGTGTACAATGAGCAGTTCTTC.

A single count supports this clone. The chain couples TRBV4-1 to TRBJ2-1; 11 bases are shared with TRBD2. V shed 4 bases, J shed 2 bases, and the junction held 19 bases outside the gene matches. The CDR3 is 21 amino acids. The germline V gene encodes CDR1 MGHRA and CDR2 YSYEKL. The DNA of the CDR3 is TGCGCCAGCAGCCTTGAACCGGGACTCCTCGGGACTAGCGGCCCCTACAATGAGCAGTTCTTC. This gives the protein CASSLEPGLLGTSGPYNEQFF.

This chain's CDR3 is CASSVLLAGGQETQYF. The CDR3 DNA is TGTGCCAGCAGCGTATTATTAGCGGGAGGGCAAGAGACCCAGTACTTC. V usage is TRBV9 and J usage is TRBJ2-5, with 11 bases matching TRBD2. This CDR3 region has 16 residues. Germline lookup yields CDR1 SGDLS and CDR2 YYNGEE. J was trimmed by 2 bases and V by 1 base; bases with no gene match: 4.

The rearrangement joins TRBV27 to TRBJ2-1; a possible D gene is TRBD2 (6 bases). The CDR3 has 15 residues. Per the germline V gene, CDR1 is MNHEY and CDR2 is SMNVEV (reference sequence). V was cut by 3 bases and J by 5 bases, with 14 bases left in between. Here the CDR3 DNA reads TGTGCCAGCAGTTTGGCGGGAAGGTTACACAATGAGCAGTTCTTC. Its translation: CASSLAGRLHNEQFF.

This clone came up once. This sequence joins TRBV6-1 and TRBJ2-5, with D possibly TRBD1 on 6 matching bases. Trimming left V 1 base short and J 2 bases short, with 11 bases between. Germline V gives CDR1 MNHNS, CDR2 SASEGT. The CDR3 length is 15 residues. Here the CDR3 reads CASSEVDRSQETQYF. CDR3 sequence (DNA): TGTGCCAGCAGTGAAGTTGACAGGAGTCAAGAGACCCAGTACTTC.

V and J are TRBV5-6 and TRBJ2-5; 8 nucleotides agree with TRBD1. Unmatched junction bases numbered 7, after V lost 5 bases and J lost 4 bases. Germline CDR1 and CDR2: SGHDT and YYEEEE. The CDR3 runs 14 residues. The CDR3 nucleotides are TGTGCCAGCAGTTACGACAGGGGCGCAGAGACCCAGTACTTC. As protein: CASSYDRGAETQYF.

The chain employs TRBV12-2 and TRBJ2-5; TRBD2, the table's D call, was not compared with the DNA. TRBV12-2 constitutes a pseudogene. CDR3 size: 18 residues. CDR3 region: CASRLPSRLAGGPETQYF. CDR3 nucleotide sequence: TGTGCAAGTCGCCTCCCAAGTCGTTTGGCGGGAGGGCCAGAGACCCAGTACTTC.

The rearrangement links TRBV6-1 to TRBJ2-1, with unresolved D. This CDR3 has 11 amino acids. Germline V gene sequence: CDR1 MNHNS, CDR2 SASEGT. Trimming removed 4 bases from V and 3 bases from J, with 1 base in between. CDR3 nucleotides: TGTGCCAGCAGTGTCTACAATGAGCAGTTCTTC. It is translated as CASSVYNEQFF.

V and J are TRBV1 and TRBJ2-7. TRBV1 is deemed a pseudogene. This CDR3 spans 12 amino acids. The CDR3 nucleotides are TGCACCAGCAGCCAAGTCCCGCCCGAGCAGTACTTC. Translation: CTSSQVPPEQYF.

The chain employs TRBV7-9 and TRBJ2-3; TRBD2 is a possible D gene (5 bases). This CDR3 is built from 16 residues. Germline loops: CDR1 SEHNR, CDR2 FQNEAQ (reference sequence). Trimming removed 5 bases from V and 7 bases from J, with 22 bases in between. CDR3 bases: TGTGCCAGCAGCGTTCCTGGACTGATTCCCTTTTATACGCAGTATTTT. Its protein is CASSVPGLIPFYTQYF. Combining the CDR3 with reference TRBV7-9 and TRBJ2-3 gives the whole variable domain DTGVSQNPRHKITKRGQNVTFRCDPISEHNRLYWYRQTLGQGPEFLTYFQNEAQLEKSRLLSDRFSAERPKGSFSTLEIQRTEQGDSAMYLCASSVPGLIPFYTQYFGPGTRLTVL.

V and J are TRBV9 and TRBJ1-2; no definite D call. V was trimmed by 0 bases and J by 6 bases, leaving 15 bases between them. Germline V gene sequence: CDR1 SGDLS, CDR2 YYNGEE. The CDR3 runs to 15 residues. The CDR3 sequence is CASSVVSSPPDGYTF. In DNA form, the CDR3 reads TGTGCCAGCAGCGTAGTGAGTTCCCCCCCCGATGGCTACACCTTC.

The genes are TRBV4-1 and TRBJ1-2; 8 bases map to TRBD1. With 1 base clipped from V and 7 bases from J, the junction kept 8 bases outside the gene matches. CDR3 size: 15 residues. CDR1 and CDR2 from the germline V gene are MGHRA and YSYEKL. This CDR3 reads CASSQVGQGEGGYTF. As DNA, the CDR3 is TGCGCCAGCAGCCAAGTTGGACAGGGAGAAGGTGGCTACACCTTC.

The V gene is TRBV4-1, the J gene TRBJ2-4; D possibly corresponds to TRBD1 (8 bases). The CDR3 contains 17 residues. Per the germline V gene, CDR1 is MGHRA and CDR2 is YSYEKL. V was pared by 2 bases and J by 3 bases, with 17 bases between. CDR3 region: CASSQLPTGEGKNIQYF. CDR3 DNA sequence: TGCGCCAGCAGCCAACTCCCGACAGGGGAGGGCAAAAACATTCAGTACTTC.

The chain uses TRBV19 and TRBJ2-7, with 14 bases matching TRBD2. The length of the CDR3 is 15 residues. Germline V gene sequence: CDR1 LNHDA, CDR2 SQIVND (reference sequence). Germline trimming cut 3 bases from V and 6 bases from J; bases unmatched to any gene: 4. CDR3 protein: CASSIYGTSGSEQYF. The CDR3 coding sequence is TGTGCCAGTAGTATTTACGGGACTAGCGGGAGCGAGCAGTACTTC.

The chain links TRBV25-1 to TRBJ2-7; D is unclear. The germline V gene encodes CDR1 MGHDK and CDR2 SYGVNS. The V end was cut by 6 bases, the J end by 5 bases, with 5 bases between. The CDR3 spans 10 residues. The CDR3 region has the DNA TGTGCCAGCAGCCAGGACGAGCAGTACTTC. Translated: CASSQDEQYF.

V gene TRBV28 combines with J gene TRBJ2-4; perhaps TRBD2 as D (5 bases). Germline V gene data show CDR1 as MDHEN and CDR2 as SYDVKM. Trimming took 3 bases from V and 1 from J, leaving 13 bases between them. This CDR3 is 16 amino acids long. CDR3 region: CASSFPLVGAKNIQYF. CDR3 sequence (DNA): TGTGCCAGCAGTTTCCCACTAGTTGGCGCCAAAAACATTCAGTACTTC.

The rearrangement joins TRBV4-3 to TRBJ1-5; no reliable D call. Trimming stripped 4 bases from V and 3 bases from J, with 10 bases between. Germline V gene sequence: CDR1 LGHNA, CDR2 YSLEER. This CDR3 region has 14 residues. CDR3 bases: TGCGCCAGCAGCCCCGGGGATCCCAATCAGCCCCAGCATTTT. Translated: CASSPGDPNQPQHF.

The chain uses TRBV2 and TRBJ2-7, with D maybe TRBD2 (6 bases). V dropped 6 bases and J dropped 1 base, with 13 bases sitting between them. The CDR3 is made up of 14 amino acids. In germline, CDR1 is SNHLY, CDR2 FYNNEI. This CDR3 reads CASRDRSGSYEQYF. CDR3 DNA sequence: TGTGCCAGCAGGGACCGTAGCGGTTCCTACGAGCAGTACTTC.